These 12 T cell receptor beta chains came from one sample sequenced in a study of a mutant IDH1 vaccine in newly diagnosed glioma. The antigens of these receptors remain unknown. Using immunoSEQ multiplex PCR, the repertoire was profiled, and TCRdb retains in-frame clones only, with some absent. The data show tens of thousands of clones, under 90% seen once. The time point was: week 23, last vaccination. Vaccine doses each comprised 300 ug of mutant IDH1 20-mer peptide, with topical imiquimod. Source: PBMCs, taken from a glioma patient whose treatment included an IDH1 peptide vaccine. The source of these receptors is a man between 18 and 35 years old with glioma.

This chain joins TRBV11-1 and TRBJ1-1; TRBD1 matches 11 bases. Germline V CDR1 and CDR2: SGHAT, FQDESV (reference sequence). V was clipped by 3 bases and J by 4 bases; unmatched bases: 1. The CDR3 length is 14 residues. The CDR3 nucleotides read TGTGCCAGCAGCTTCGGGACAGGGGGCACTGAAGCTTTCTTT. Amino acids: CASSFGTGGTEAFF.

The chain has TRBV19 and TRBJ2-7, with 7 nucleotides matching TRBD1. V was clipped by 5 bases and J by 5 bases; unmatched bases: 6. The CDR3 covers 13 residues. Germline loops: CDR1 LNHDA, CDR2 SQIVND (reference sequence). The CDR3 region has the DNA TGTGCCAGTAGTGCCTACAGGGGAGACGAGCAGTACTTC. Encoded protein: CASSAYRGDEQYF.

The chain combines TRBV4-3 with TRBJ2-7, with TRBD1 identical over 11 bases. The CDR3 contains 15 residues. The germline V gene encodes CDR1 LGHNA and CDR2 YSLEER. The V and J ends lost 3 bases and 4 bases, in that order; junction bases with no gene match: 5. The CDR3: CASSQTRDRGYEQYF. The CDR3 bases are TGCGCCAGCAGCCAGACCCGGGACAGGGGGTACGAGCAGTACTTC.

CDR3 sequence (DNA): TGTGCCAGCAGCCCTCCCACAGGGGTGAACACTGAAGCTTTCTTT. It translates to CASSPPTGVNTEAFF. The J gene is TRBJ1-1, the V gene TRBV7-2; 7 nucleotides align to TRBD1. V trimming: 5 bases; J trimming: 0 bases; junction bases outside the gene matches: 6. CDR3 length: 15 residues. Germline-derived CDR1 and CDR2 are SGHTA and FQGNSA.

The chain combines TRBV19 with TRBJ1-5; TRBD1 might be the D (5 bases). The CDR3 consists of 14 residues. Trimming stripped 7 bases from V and 0 bases from J, with 10 bases between. CDR1 LNHDA and CDR2 SQIVND come from the germline V gene (reference sequence). The CDR3 coding sequence is TGTGCCAGTACGGAGGGGTATAGCAATCAGCCCCAGCATTTT. This gives the protein CASTEGYSNQPQHF.

The chain uses TRBV7-2 and TRBJ2-7; possible D gene TRBD2, 6 bases. V lost 8 bases to trimming and J lost 3 bases, with 17 bases between them. Germline values: CDR1 SGHTA, CDR2 FQGNSA. CDR3 length equals 14 residues. CDR3 DNA sequence: TGTGCCAGCCTCACCGGGACTGGATACTACGAGCAGTACTTC. This gives the protein CASLTGTGYYEQYF.

This chain uses TRBV19 with TRBJ1-5; D unresolved. CDR1 LNHDA and CDR2 SQIVND come from the germline V gene (reference sequence). The CDR3 length is 15 residues. V was cut by 2 bases and J by 5 bases, with 13 bases left in between. CDR3 in amino acids: CASSISGWVDQPQHF. DNA of the CDR3: TGTGCCAGTAGTATATCGGGGTGGGTCGATCAGCCCCAGCATTTT.

The V and J genes are TRBV11-2 and TRBJ1-1, with D unresolved. The CDR3 length is 15 residues. Deletions cut 0 bases from V and 1 base from J, with 9 bases between. Germline lookup yields CDR1 SGHAT and CDR2 FQNNGV. CDR3 amino acids: CASSLERVGNTEAFF. Here the CDR3 DNA reads TGTGCCAGCAGCTTAGAGAGAGTGGGGAACACTGAAGCTTTCTTT.

This chain uses TRBV12-5 with TRBJ2-7, with 10 bases matching TRBD1. This CDR3 comprises 15 residues. The V gene's germline CDR1 is LGHNT and CDR2 FRNRAP. J gave up 3 bases and V 2 bases, and 4 bases lay outside the gene matches. The CDR3 DNA reads as TGTGCTAGTGGTTTGAAGGGACAGGGGTACTACGAGCAGTACTTC. Translation gives CASGLKGQGYYEQYF.

This rearrangement joins TRBV6-6 to TRBJ2-7, with 15 bases aligning to TRBD2. CDR3 size: 15 residues. CDR1 is MNHNY and CDR2 is SVGAGI in the germline V gene (reference sequence). V trimming: 6 bases; J trimming: 2 bases; junction bases outside the gene matches: 2. The CDR3 region has the DNA TGTGCCAGCAGCGGGACTAGCGGGGGGACCTACGAGCAGTACTTC. Translation: CASSGTSGGTYEQYF.

The count of this clone is one. This chain connects TRBV19 to TRBJ2-2; 8 bases are shared with TRBD1. Trimming cost V 6 bases and J 0 bases; bases outside gene matches: 6. From germline, CDR1 is LNHDA and CDR2 SQIVND (reference sequence). The length of the CDR3 is 16 residues. The CDR3, as DNA: TGTGCCAGTAGACGGGACAGGATAGCGAACACCGGGGAGCTGTTTTTT. Amino acids: CASRRDRIANTGELFF. The full variable domain, with the rest looked up from reference TRBV19 and TRBJ2-2, is DGGITQSPKYLFRKEGQNVTLSCEQNLNHDAMYWYRQDPGQGLRLIYYSQIVNDFQKGDIAEGYSVSREKKESFPLTVTSAQKNPTAFYLCASRRDRIANTGELFFGEGSRLTVL.

CDR3 loop: CASNQVKYSNQPQHF. CDR3 in DNA: TGTGCCAGCAACCAAGTGAAGTATAGCAATCAGCCCCAGCATTTT. V is TRBV2 and J is TRBJ1-5; D gene unclear. Germline-derived CDR1 and CDR2 are SNHLY and FYNNEI. V lost 7 bases and J 0 bases, leaving 13 bases between the germline ends. CDR3 length: 15 amino acids.